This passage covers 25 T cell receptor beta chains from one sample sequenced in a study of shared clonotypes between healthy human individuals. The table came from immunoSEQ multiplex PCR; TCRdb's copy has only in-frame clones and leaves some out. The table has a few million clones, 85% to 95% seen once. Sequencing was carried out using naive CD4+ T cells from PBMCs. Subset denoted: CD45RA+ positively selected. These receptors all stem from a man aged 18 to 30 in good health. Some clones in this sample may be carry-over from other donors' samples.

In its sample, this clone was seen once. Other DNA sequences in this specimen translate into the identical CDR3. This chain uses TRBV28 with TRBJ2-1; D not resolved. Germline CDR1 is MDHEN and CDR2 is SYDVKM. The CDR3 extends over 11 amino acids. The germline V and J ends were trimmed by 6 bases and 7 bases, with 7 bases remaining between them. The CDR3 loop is CASSLRNEQFF. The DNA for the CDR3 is TGTGCCAGCAGCCTTCGGAATGAGCAGTTCTTC.

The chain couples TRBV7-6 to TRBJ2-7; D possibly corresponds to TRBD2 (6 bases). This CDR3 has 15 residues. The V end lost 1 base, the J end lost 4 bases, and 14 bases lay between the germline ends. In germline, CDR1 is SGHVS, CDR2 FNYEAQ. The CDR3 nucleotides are TGTGCCAGCAGCTTAGTAGAGGACGGAGGGTACGAGCAGTACTTC. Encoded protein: CASSLVEDGGYEQYF.

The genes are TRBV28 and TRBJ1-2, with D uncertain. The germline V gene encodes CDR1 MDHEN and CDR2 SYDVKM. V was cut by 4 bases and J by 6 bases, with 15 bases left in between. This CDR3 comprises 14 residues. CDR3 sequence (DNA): TGTGCCAGCAGTTCCCCAAGCGACGGAAATGGCTACACCTTC. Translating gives CASSSPSDGNGYTF.

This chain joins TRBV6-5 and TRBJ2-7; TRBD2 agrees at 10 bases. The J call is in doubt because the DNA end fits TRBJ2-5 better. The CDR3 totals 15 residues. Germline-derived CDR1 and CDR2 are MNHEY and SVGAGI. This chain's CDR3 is CASRRTSGPTETQYF. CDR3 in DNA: TGTGCCAGCAGGAGGACTAGCGGTCCTACAGAGACCCAGTACTTC.

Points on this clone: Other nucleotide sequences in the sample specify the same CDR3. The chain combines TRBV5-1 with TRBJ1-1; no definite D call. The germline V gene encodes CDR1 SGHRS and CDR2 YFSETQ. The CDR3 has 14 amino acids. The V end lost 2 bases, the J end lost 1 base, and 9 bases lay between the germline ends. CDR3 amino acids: CASSLGQPNTEAFF. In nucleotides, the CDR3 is TGCGCCAGCAGCTTAGGCCAGCCGAACACTGAAGCTTTCTTT.

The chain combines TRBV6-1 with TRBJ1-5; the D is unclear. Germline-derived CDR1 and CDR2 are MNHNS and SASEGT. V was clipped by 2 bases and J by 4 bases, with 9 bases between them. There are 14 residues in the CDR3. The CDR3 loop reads CASSENVGNQPQHF. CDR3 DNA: TGTGCCAGCAGTGAAAATGTAGGGAATCAGCCCCAGCATTTT.

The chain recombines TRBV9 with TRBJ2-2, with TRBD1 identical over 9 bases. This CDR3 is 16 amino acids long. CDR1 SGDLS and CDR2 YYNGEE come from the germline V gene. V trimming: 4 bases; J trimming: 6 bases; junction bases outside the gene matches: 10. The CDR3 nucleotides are TGTGCCAGCAGCCCGAGGGACAGGGTTGGTGCCGGGGAGCTGTTTTTT. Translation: CASSPRDRVGAGELFF.

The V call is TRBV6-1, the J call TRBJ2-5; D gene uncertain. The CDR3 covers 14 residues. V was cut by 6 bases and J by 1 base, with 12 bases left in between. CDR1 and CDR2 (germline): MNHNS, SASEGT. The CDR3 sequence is CASSLSHAQETQYF. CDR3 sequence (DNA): TGTGCCAGCAGCTTGAGTCATGCCCAAGAGACCCAGTACTTC.

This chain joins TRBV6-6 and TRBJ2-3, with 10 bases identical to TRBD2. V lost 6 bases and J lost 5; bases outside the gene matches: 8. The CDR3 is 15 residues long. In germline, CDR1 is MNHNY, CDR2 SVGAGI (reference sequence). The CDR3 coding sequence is TGTGCCAGCAGGGGGGGAGGACTAGCGGAAGATACGCAGTATTTT. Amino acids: CASRGGGLAEDTQYF.

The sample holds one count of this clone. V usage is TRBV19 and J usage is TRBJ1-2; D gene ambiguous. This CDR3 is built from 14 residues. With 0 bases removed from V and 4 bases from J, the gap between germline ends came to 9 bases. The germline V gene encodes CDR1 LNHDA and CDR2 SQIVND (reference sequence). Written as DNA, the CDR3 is TGTGCCAGTAGTATAGATAAAACGGTCTATGGCTACACCTTC. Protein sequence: CASSIDKTVYGYTF. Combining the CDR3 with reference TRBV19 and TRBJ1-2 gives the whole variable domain DGGITQSPKYLFRKEGQNVTLSCEQNLNHDAMYWYRQDPGQGLRLIYYSQIVNDFQKGDIAEGYSVSREKKESFPLTVTSAQKNPTAFYLCASSIDKTVYGYTFGSGTRLTVV.

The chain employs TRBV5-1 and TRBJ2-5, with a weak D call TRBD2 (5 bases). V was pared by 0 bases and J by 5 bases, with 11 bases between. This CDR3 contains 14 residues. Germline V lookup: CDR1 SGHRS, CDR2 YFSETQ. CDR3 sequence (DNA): TGCGCCAGCAGCTTGGCTAGCAGACCGGAGACCCAGTACTTC. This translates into CASSLASRPETQYF. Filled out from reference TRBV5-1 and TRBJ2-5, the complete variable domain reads KAGVTQTPRYLIKTRGQQVTLSCSPISGHRSVSWYQQTPGQGLQFLFEYFSETQRNKGNFPGRFSGRQFSNSRSEMNVSTLELGDSALYLCASSLASRPETQYFGPGTRLLVL.

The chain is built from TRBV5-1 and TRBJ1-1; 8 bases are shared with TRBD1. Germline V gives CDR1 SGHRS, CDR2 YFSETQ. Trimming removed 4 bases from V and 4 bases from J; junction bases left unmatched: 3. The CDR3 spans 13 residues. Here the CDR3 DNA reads TGCGCCAGCAGCCCGACAGGGGTCACTGAAGCTTTCTTT. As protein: CASSPTGVTEAFF.

This CDR3 is CATSRDLRRDTEAFF. Here the CDR3 DNA reads TGTGCCACCAGCAGAGATCTGAGGAGGGACACTGAAGCTTTCTTT. This chain joins TRBV15 and TRBJ1-1; D unresolved. Between the trimmed V and J ends, which lost 0 bases and 3 bases, there was a span of 11 bases. Germline V CDR1 and CDR2: LNHNV, YYDKDF (reference sequence). CDR3 length: 15 amino acids.

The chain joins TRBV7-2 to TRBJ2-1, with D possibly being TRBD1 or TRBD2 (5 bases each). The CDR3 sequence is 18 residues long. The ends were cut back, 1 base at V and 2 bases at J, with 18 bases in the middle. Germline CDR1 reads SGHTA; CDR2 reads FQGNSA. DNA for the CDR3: TGTGCCAGCAGCTTAGAGTTCAGTAGGGACGGAGCCTACAATGAGCAGTTCTTC. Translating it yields CASSLEFSRDGAYNEQFF.

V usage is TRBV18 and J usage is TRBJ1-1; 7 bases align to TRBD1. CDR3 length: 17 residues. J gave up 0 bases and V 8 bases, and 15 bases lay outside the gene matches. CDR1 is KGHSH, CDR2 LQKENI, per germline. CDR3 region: CASASQGQSLMNTEAFF. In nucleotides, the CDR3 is TGTGCCAGCGCCTCTCAGGGACAGAGCCTTATGAACACTGAAGCTTTCTTT.

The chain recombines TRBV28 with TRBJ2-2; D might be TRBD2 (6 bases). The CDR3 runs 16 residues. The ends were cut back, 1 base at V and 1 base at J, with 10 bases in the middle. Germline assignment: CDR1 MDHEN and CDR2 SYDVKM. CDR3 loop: CASSLSLALNTGELFF. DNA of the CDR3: TGTGCCAGCAGTTTATCTCTAGCGCTGAACACCGGGGAGCTGTTTTTT.

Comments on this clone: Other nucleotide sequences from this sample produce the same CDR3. Here the CDR3 reads CASSVAGTGGETQYF. In DNA form, the CDR3 reads TGTGCCAGCAGCGTGGCTGGTACCGGTGGAGAGACCCAGTACTTC. The genes are TRBV9 and TRBJ2-5; D is uncertain. Trimming took off 2 bases at V and 4 bases at J, with 15 bases between the two ends. The CDR3 length is 15 residues. CDR1 is SGDLS, CDR2 YYNGEE, per germline.

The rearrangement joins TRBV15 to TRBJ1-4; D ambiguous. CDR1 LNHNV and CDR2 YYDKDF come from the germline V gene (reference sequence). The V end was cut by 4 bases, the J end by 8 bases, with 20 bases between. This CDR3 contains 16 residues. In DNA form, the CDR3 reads TGTGCCACCAGCATTACCCCTGGAGCGAGTCGGGAAAAACTGTTTTTT. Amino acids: CATSITPGASREKLFF.

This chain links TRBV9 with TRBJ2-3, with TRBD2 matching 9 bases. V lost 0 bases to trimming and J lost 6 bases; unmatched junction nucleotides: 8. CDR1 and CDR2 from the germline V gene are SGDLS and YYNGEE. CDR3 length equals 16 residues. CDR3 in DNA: TGTGCCAGCAGCGTAGAACAGGGCGGGAGGGGCGATACGCAGTATTTT. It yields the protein CASSVEQGGRGDTQYF.

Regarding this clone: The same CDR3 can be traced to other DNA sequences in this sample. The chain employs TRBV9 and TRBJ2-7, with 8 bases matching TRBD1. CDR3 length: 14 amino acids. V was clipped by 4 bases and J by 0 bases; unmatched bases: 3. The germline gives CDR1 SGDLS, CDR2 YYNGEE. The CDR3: CASSSGTGSYEQYF. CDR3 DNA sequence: TGTGCCAGCAGCTCCGGGACAGGCTCCTACGAGCAGTACTTC.

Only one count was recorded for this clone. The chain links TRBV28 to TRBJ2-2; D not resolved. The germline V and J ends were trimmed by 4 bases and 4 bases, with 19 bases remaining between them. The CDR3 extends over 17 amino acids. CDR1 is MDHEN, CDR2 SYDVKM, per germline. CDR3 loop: CASSSRTVQTITGELFF. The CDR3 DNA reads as TGTGCCAGCAGTTCTCGGACCGTACAAACTATCACCGGGGAGCTGTTTTTT.

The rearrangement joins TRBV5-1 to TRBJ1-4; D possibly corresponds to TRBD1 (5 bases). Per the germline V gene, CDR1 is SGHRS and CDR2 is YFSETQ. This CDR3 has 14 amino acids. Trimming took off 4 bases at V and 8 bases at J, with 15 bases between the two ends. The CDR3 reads CASSPPGQVEKLFF. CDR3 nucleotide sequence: TGCGCCAGCAGCCCCCCAGGGCAAGTGGAAAAACTGTTTTTT. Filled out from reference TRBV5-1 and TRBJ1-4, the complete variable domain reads KAGVTQTPRYLIKTRGQQVTLSCSPISGHRSVSWYQQTPGQGLQFLFEYFSETQRNKGNFPGRFSGRQFSNSRSEMNVSTLELGDSALYLCASSPPGQVEKLFFGSGTQLSVL.

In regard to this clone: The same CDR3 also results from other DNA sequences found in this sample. In DNA, the CDR3 is TGTGCCTGGAACTTAGCGGGAGGTGAGACCCAGTACTTC. It codes for CAWNLAGGETQYF. This chain uses TRBV30 with TRBJ2-5, with 10 bases lining up with TRBD2. The CDR3 runs 13 residues. The trim removed 4 bases at V and 5 bases at J, leaving 4 bases unmatched. Germline V gene data show CDR1 as GTSNPN and CDR2 as SVGIG (reference sequence).

CDR3 nucleotides: TGCGCCAGCAGCCAAGACCCCTACATTTTGTACGAGCAGTACTTC. This translates into CASSQDPYILYEQYF. The V gene is TRBV4-3, the J gene TRBJ2-7; D is ambiguous. The CDR3 has 15 residues. CDR1 and CDR2 (germline): LGHNA, YSLEER. Trimming stripped 0 bases from V and 4 bases from J, with 13 bases between.

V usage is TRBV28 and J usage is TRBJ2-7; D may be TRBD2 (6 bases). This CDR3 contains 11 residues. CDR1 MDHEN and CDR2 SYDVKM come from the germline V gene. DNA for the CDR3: TGTGCTTCCGGGACTGACTACGAGCAGTACTTC. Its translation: CASGTDYEQYF.